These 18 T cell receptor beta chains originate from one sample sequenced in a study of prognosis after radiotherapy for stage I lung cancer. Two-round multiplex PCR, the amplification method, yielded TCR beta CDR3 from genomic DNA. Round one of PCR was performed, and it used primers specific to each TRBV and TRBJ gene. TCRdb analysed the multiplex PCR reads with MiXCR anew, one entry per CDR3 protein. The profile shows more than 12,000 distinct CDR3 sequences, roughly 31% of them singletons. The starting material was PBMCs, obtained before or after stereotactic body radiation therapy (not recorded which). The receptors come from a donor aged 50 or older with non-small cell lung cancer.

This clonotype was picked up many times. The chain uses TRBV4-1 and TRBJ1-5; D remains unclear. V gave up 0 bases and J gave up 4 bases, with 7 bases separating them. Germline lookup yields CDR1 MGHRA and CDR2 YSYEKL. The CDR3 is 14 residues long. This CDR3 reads CASSQEMRNQPQHF. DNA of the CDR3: TGCGCCAGCAGCCAAGAAATGAGGAATCAGCCCCAGCATTTT.

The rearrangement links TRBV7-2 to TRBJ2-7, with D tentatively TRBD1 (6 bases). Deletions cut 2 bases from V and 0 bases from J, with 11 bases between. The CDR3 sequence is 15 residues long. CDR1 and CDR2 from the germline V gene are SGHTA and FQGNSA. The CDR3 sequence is CASSLQGSLSYEQYF. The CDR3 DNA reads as TGTGCCAGCAGCTTACAGGGGTCCCTCTCCTACGAGCAGTACTTC.

CDR3 nucleotides: TGTGCCAGCAGCCCTACCGGGACAGGGATTTGTAGCTATGGCTACACCTTC. Encoded protein: CASSPTGTGICSYGYTF. The gene calls are TRBV9 and TRBJ1-2; 9 bases align to TRBD1. The V and J ends lost 4 bases and 4 bases, in that order; junction bases with no gene match: 14. Germline-derived CDR1 and CDR2 are SGDLS and YYNGEE. The CDR3 sequence is 17 residues long.

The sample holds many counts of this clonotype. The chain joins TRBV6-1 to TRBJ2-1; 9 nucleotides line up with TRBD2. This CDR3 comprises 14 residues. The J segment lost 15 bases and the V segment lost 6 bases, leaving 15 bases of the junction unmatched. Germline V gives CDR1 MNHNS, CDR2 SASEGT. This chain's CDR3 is CASSLGYSGSSLFF. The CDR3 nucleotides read TGTGCCAGCAGCTTAGGCTATAGCGGGAGTTCATTGTTCTTC.

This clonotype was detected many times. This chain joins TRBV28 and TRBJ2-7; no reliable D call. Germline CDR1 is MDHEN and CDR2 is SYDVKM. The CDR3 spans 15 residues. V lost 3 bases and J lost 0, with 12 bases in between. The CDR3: CASSFSPFHSYEQYF. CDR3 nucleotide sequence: TGTGCCAGCAGTTTCTCGCCTTTTCACTCCTACGAGCAGTACTTC.

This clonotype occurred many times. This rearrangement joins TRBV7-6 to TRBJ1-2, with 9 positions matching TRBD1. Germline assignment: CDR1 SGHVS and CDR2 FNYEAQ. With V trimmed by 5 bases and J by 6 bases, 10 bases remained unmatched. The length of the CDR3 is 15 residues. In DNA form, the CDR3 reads TGTGCCAGCAGCCTCCCCGGGACAGGGATTGATGGCTACACCTTC. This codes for CASSLPGTGIDGYTF.

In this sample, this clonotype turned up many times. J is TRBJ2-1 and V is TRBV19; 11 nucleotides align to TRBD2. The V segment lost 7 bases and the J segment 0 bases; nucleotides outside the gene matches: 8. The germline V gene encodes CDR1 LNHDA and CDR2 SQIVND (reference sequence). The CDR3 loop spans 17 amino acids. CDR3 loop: CASTTLAGGSSYNEQFF. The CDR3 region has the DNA TGTGCCAGTACCACCCTAGCGGGGGGAAGCTCCTACAATGAGCAGTTCTTC. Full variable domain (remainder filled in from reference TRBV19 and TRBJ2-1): DGGITQSPKYLFRKEGQNVTLSCEQNLNHDAMYWYRQDPGQGLRLIYYSQIVNDFQKGDIAEGYSVSREKKESFPLTVTSAQKNPTAFYLCASTTLAGGSSYNEQFFGPGTRLTVL.

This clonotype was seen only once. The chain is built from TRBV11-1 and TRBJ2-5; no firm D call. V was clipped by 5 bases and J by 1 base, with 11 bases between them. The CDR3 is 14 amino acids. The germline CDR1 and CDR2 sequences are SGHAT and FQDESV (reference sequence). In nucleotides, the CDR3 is TGTGCCAGCAGCCAGTCCCGGAGCCAAGAGACCCAGTACTTC. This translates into CASSQSRSQETQYF.

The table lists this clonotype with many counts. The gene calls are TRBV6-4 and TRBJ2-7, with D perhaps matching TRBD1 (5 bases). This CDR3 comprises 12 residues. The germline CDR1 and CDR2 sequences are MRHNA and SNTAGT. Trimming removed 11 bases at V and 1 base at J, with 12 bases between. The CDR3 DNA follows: TGTGCCCAGCACCCAGGGTCCTACGAGCAGTACTTC. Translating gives CAQHPGSYEQYF.

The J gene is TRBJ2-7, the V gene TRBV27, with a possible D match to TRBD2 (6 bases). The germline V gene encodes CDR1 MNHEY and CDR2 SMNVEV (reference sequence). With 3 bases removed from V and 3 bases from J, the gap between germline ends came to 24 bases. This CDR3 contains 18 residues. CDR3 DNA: TGTGCCAGCAGTTTCTCGGGAGTTGGTCGGTTCGGTGACTACGAGCAGTACTTC. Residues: CASSFSGVGRFGDYEQYF.

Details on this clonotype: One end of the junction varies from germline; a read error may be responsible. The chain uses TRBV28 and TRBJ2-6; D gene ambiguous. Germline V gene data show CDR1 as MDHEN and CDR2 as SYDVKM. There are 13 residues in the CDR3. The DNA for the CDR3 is TGTGCCAGCAGAGCCTCTGTGGCCAACGTCCTGACCTTC. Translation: CASRASVANVLTF.

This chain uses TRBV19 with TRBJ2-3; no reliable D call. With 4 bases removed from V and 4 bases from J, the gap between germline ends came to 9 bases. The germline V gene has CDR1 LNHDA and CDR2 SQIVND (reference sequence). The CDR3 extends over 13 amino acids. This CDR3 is CASSKDMSDTQYF. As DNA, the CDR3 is TGTGCCAGTAGTAAAGACATGTCAGATACGCAGTATTTT.

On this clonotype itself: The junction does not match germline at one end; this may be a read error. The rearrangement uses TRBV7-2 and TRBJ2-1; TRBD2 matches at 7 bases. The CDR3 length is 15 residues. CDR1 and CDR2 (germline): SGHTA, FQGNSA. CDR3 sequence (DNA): TGTGCCAGCAGCCCAGGCGGGAGATCCTACAATGAGCAGCTCTTC. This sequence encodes CASSPGGRSYNEQLF.

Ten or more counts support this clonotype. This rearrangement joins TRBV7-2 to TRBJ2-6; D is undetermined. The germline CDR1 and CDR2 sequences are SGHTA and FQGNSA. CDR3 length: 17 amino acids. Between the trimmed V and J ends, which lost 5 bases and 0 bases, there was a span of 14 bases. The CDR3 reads CASSLNSLSSGANVLTF. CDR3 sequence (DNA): TGTGCCAGCAGCCTTAATAGCCTCAGCTCTGGGGCCAACGTCCTGACTTTC.

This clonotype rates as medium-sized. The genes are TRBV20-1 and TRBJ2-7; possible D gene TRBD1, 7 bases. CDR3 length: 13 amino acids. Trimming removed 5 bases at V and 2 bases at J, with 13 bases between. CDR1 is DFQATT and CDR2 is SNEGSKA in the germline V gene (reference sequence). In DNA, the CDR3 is TGCAGTGCTCGGAGGGACAGTACCTACGAGCAGTACTTC. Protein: CSARRDSTYEQYF.

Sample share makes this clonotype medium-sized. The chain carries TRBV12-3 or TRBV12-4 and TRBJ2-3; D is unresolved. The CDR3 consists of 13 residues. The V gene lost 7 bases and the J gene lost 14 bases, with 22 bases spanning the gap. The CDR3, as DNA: TGTGCCAGCACCGCCCTGGAAGGACCCCGGTGGTATTTT. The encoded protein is CASTALEGPRWYF.

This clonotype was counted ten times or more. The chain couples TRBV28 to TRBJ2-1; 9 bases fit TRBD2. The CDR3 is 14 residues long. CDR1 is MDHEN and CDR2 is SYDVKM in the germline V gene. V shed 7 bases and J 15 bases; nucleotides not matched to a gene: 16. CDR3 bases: TGTGCCAGCACAACGTCCCATAGCGGGAGAAAGCCGTTCTTC. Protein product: CASTTSHSGRKPFF.

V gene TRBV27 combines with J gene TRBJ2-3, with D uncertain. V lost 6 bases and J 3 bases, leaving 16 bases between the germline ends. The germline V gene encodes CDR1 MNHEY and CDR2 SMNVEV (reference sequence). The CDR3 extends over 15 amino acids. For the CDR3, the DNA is TGTGCCAGCAGCTTCCTCTCCTCCGGGACAGATACGCAGTATTTT. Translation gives CASSFLSSGTDTQYF.